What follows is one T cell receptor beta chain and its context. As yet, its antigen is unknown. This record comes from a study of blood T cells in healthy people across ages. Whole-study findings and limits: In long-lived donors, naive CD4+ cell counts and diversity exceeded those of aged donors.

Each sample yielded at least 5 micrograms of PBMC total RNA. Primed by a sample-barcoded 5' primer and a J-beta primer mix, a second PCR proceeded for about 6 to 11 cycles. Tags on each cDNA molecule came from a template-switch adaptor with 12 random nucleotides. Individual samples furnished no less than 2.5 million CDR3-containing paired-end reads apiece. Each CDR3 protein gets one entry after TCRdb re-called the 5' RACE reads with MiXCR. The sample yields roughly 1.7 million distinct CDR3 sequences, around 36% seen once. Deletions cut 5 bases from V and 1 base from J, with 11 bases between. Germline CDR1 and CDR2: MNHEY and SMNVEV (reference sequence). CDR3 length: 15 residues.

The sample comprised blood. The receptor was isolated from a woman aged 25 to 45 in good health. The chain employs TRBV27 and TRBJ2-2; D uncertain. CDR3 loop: CASSILTQNTGELFF. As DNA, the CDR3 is TGTGCCAGCAGTATCTTGACTCAGAACACCGGGGAGCTGTTTTTT.